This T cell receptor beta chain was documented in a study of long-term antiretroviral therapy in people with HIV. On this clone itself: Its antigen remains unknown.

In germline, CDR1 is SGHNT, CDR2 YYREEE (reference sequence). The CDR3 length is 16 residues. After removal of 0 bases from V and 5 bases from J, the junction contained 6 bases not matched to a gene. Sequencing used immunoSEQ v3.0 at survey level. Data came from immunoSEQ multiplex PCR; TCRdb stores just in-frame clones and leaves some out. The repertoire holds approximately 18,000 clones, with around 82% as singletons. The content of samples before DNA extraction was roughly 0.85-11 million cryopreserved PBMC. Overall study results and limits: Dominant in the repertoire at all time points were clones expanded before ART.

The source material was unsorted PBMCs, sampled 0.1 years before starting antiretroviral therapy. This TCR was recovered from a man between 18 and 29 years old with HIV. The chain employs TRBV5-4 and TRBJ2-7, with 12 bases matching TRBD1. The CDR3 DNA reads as TGTGCCAGCAGCTTGGACGGGACAGGGGGCTTAGACGAGCAGTACTTC. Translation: CASSLDGTGGLDEQYF.